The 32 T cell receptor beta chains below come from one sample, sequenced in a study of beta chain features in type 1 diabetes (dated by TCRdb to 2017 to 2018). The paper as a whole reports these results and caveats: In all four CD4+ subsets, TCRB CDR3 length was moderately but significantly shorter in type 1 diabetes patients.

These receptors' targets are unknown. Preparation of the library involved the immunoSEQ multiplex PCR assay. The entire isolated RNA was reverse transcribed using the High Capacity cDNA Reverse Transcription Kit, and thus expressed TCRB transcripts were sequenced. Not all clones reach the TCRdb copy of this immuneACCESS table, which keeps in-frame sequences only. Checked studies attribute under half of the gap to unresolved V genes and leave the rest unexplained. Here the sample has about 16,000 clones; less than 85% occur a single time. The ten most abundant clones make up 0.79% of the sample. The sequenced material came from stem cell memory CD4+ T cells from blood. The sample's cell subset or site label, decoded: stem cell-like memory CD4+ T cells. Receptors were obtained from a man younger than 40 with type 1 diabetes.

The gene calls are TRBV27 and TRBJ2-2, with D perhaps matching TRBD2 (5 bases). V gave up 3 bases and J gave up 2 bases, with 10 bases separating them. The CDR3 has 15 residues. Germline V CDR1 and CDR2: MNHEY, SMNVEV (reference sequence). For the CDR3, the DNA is TGTGCCAGCAGTTTCTCGGGGAGTAACACCGGGGAGCTGTTTTTT. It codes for CASSFSGSNTGELFF.

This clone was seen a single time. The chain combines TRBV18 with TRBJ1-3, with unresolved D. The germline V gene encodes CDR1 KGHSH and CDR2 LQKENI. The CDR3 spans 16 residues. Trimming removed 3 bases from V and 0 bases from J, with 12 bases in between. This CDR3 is CASSPSTTSSGNTIYF. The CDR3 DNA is TGTGCCAGCTCACCCTCGACAACCAGCTCTGGAAACACCATATATTTT.

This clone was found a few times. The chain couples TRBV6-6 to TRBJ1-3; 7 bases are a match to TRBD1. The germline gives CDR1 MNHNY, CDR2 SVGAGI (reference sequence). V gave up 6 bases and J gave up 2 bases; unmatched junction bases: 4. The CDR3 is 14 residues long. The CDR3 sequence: CASRIGTAGNTIYF. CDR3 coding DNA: TGTGCCAGCAGAATTGGGACAGCTGGAAACACCATATATTTT.

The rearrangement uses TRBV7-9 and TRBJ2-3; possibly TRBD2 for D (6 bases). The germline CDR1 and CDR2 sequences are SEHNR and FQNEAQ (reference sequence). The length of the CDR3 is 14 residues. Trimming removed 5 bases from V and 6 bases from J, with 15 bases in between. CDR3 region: CASSLRDFRDTQYF. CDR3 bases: TGTGCCAGCAGCCTCCGGGACTTCAGGGATACGCAGTATTTT.

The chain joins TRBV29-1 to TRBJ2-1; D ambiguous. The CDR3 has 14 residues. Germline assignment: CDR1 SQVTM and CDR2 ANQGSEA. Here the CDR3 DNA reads TGCACCTACTCCCCGAGTAGCTCCTACAATGAGCAGTTCTTC. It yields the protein CTYSPSSSYNEQFF.

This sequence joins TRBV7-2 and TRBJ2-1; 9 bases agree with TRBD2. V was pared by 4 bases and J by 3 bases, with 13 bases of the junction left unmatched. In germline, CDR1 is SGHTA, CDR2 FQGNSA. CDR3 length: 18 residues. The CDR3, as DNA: TGTGCCAGCAGCTCCCGGGGGAGCGGGGGGACCCGCTACAATGAGCAGTTCTTC. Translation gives CASSSRGSGGTRYNEQFF.

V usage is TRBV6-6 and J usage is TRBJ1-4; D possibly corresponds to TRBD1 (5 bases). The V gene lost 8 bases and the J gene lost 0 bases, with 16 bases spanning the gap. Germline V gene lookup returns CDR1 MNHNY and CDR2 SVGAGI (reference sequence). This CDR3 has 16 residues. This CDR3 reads CASGARELPTNEKLFF. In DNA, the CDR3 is TGTGCCAGCGGGGCCCGGGAGCTTCCAACTAATGAAAAACTGTTTTTT.

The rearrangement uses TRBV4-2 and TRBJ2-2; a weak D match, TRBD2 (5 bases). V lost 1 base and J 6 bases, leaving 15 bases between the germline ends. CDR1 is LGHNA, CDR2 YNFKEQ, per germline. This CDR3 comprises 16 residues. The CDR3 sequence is CASSQGLATLSGELFF. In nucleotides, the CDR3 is TGTGCCAGCAGCCAAGGTCTAGCCACCCTCTCCGGGGAGCTGTTTTTT.

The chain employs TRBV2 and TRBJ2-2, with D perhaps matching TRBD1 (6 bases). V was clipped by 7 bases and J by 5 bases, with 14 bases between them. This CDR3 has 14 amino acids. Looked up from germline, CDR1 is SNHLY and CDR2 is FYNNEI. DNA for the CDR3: TGTGCCAGCACGAAGGACAGCCTAACCGGGGAGCTGTTTTTT. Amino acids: CASTKDSLTGELFF. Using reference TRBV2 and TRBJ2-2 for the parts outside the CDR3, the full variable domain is EPEVTQTPSHQVTQMGQEVILRCVPISNHLYFYWYRQILGQKVEFLVSFYNNEISEKSEIFDDQFSVERPDGSNFTLKIRSTKLEDSAMYFCASTKDSLTGELFFGEGSRLTVL.

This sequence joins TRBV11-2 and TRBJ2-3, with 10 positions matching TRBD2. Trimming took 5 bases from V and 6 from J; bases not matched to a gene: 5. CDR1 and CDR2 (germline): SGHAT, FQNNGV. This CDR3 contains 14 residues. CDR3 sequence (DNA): TGTGCCAGCAGCACACTAGCGGGGTCGGATACGCAGTATTTT. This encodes CASSTLAGSDTQYF.

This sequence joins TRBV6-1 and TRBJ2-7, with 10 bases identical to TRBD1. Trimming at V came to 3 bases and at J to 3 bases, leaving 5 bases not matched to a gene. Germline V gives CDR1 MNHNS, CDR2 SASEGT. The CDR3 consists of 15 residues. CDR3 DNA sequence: TGTGCCAGCAGTGACATCGGGACAGGGGACTACGAGCAGTACTTC. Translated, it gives CASSDIGTGDYEQYF.

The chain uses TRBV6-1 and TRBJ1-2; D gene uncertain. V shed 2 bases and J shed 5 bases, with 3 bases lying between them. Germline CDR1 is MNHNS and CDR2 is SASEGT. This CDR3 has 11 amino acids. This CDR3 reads CASSEQYGYTF. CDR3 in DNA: TGTGCCAGCAGTGAACAGTATGGCTACACCTTC.

Here the CDR3 DNA reads TGTGCCAGCAGCGTGTCGGGACTAGCGGGGGGCACAGATACGCAGTATTTT. This gives the protein CASSVSGLAGGTDTQYF. The J gene is TRBJ2-3, the V gene TRBV9; 14 bases are shared with TRBD2. Trimming cost V 2 bases and J 1 base; bases outside gene matches: 3. This CDR3 has 17 amino acids. Germline assignment: CDR1 SGDLS and CDR2 YYNGEE.

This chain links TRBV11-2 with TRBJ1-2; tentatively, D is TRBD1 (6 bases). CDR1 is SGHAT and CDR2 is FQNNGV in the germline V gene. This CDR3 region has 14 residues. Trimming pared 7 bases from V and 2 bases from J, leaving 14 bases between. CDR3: CASTVGGGNYGYTF. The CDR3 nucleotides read TGTGCCAGCACGGTAGGGGGGGGAAACTATGGCTACACCTTC.

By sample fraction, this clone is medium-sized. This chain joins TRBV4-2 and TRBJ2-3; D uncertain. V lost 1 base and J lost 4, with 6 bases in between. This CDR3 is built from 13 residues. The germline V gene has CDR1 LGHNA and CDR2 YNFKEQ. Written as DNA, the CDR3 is TGTGCCAGCAGCCAAGTGTCGGCAGATACGCAGTATTTT. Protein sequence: CASSQVSADTQYF.

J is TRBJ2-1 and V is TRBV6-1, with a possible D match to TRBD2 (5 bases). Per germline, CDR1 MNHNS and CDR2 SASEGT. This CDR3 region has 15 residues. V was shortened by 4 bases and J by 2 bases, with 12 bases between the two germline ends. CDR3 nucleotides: TGTGCCAGCAGTGCTCTAGCCTTACCCTACAATGAGCAGTTCTTC. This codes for CASSALALPYNEQFF.

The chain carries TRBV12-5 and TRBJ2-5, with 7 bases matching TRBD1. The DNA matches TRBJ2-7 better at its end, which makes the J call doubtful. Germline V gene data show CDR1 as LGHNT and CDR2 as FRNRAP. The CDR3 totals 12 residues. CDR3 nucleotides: TGTGCTAGTGGGGGACAGCTATACGAGCAGTACTTC. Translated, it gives CASGGQLYEQYF.

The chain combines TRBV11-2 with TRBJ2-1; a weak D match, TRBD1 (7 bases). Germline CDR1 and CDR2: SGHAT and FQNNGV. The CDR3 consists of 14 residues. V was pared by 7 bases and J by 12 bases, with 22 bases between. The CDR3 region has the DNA TGTGCCAGCACCCGACAGGTCAGGGGGGACGGGCAGTTCTTC. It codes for CASTRQVRGDGQFF.

As DNA, the CDR3 is TGTGCCAGCAGCCCGACCGCCCGGGGACTCTATGGCTACACCTTC. This gives the protein CASSPTARGLYGYTF. The rearrangement joins TRBV4-2 to TRBJ1-2, with a tentative D call TRBD1 (5 bases). Trimming left V 4 bases short and J 4 bases short, with 16 bases between. This CDR3 has 15 amino acids. The germline V gene encodes CDR1 LGHNA and CDR2 YNFKEQ.

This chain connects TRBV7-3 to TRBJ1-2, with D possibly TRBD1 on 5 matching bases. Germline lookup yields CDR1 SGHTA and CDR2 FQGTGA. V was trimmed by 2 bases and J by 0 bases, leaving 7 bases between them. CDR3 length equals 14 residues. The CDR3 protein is CASSLDRSNYGYTF. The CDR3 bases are TGTGCCAGCAGCTTAGACAGATCTAACTATGGCTACACCTTC.

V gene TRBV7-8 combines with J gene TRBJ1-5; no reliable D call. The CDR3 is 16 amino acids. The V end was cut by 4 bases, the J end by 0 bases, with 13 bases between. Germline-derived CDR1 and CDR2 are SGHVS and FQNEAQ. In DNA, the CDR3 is TGTGCCAGCAGCTCCTTCGACGGGTATAGCAATCAGCCCCAGCATTTT. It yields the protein CASSSFDGYSNQPQHF.

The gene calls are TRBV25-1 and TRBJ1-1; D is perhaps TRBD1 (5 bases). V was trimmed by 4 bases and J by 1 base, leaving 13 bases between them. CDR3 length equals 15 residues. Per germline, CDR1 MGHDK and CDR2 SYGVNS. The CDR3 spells CASSGLGRENTEAFF. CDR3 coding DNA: TGTGCCAGCAGTGGACTTGGCAGGGAGAACACTGAAGCTTTCTTT.

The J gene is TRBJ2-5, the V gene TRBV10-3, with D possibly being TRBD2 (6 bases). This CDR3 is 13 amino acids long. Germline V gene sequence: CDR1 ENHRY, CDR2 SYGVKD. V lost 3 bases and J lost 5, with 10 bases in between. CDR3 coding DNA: TGTGCCATCAGTGAAACTAGCAGTGAGACCCAGTACTTC. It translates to CAISETSSETQYF.

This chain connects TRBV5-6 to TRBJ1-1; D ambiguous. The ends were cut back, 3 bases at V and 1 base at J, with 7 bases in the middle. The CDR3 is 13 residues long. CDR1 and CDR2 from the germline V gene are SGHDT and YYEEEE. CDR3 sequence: CASSSLQNTEAFF. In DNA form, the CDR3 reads TGTGCCAGCAGCTCCTTACAGAACACTGAAGCTTTCTTT.

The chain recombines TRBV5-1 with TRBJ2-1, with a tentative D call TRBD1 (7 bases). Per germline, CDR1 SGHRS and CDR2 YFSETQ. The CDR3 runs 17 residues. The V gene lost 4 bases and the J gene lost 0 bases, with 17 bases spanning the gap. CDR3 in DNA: TGCGCCAGCAGCACGAACAGGGGACTTAGCTCCTACAATGAGCAGTTCTTC. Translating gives CASSTNRGLSSYNEQFF.

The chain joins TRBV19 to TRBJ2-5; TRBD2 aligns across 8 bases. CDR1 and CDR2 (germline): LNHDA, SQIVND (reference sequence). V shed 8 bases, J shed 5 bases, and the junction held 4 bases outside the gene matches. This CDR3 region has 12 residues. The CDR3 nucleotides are TGTGCCAGTGACAGCGGGGGTGAGACCCAGTACTTC. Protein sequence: CASDSGGETQYF. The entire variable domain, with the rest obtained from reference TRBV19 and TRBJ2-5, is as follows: DGGITQSPKYLFRKEGQNVTLSCEQNLNHDAMYWYRQDPGQGLRLIYYSQIVNDFQKGDIAEGYSVSREKKESFPLTVTSAQKNPTAFYLCASDSGGETQYFGPGTRLLVL.

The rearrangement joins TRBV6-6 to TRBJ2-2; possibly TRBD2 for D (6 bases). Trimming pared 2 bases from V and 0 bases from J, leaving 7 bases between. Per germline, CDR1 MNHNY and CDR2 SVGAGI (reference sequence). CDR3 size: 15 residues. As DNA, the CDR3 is TGTGCCAGCAGTTACGGAGGGCCGAACACCGGGGAGCTGTTTTTT. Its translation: CASSYGGPNTGELFF.

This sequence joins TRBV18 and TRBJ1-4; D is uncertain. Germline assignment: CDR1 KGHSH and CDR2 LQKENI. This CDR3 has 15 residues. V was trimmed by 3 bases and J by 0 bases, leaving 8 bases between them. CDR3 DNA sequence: TGTGCCAGCTCACCGAGGGCCCCAACTAATGAAAAACTGTTTTTT. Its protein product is CASSPRAPTNEKLFF.

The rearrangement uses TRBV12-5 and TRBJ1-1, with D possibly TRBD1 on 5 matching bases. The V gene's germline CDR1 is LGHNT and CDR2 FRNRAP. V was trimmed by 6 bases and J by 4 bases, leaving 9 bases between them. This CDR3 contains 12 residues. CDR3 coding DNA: TGTGCTAGTGGGGCAGGGTTCACTGAAGCTTTCTTT. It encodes CASGAGFTEAFF. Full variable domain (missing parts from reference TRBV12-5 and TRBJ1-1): DARVTQTPRHKVTEMGQEVTMRCQPILGHNTVFWYRQTMMQGLELLAYFRNRAPLDDSGMPKDRFSAEMPDATLATLKIQPSEPRDSAVYFCASGAGFTEAFFGQGTRLTVV.

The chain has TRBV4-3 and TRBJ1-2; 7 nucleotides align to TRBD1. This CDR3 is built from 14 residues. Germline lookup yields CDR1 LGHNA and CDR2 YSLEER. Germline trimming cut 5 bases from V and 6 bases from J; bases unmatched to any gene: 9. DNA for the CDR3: TGCGCCAGCAGCGAGAGGGGGCAGGAAGATGGCTACACCTTC. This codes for CASSERGQEDGYTF.

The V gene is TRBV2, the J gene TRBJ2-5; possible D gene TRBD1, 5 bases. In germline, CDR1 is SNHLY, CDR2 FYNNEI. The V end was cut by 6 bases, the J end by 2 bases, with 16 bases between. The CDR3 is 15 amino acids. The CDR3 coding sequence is TGTGCCAGCAGGGCAGGGCGTAGGGGTCAAGAGACCCAGTACTTC. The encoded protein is CASRAGRRGQETQYF.

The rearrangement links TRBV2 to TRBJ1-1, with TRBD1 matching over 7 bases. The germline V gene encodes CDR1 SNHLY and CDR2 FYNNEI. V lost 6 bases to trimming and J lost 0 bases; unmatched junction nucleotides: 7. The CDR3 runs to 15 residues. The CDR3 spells CASSVQGSMNTEAFF. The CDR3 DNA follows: TGTGCCAGCAGCGTACAGGGGTCCATGAACACTGAAGCTTTCTTT.